This TCR beta chain was profiled in a study of graft-versus-host responses after intestinal transplantation. Study context: Induction with anti-thymocyte globulin, then tacrolimus and steroids for around three years, was given to all recipients.

Whole-study findings and limits: High graft-versus-host to host-versus-graft clonal ratios were seen in allografts of patients with graft-donor T cell macrochimerism.

This CDR3 contains 15 residues. Trimming at V came to 6 bases and at J to 3 bases, leaving 6 bases not matched to a gene. Per the germline V gene, CDR1 is SGHVS and CDR2 is FQNEAQ. As regards this clone: Antigen unknown.

Produced via immunoSEQ multiplex PCR; TCRdb's table is partial and in-frame only. The table shows 85,000 to 95,000 clones, with around 93% occurring only once. This TCR was recovered from a human donor who received an intestinal transplant. This chain uses TRBV7-8 with TRBJ1-5; 9 positions agree with TRBD1. This specimen was unstimulated CD8+ T cells sorted from spleen or lymph node cells, taken before intestinal transplant. CDR3 nucleotide sequence: TGTGCCAGCAGGTCCGGGACAGGGTTCAATCAGCCCCAGCATTTT. Protein sequence: CASRSGTGFNQPQHF.